Each of the 17 T cell receptor beta chains below was sequenced from the same sample in a study of cytomegalovirus exposure and HLA in healthy donors. Amplification used 60 Vbeta primers and 13 Jbeta primers. Using immunoSEQ multiplex PCR, the repertoire was profiled, and TCRdb retains in-frame clones only, with some absent. This table has about 160,000 clones, over 65% appearing once. The sample consisted of PBMCs. The receptor set was obtained from a man between 18 and 35 years old in good health and CMV-seropositive.

The chain uses TRBV12-5 and TRBJ2-1; TRBD2 aligns across 8 bases. This CDR3 spans 17 amino acids. V shed 5 bases, J shed 0 bases, and the junction held 9 bases outside the gene matches. Per the germline V gene, CDR1 is LGHNT and CDR2 is FRNRAP. The CDR3, as DNA: TGTGCTAGTGGTCTGTGGGAACTAGCGGACTCCTACAATGAGCAGTTCTTC. Its protein is CASGLWELADSYNEQFF.

This chain connects TRBV2 to TRBJ2-1; TRBD1 matches at 7 bases. Germline CDR1 is SNHLY and CDR2 is FYNNEI. This CDR3 comprises 13 residues. Losses at the gene ends were 6 bases for V and 5 bases for J; bases not matched to a gene: 4. The CDR3 bases are TGTGCCAGCAGCACGGACAGGAACAATGAGCAGTTCTTC. It is translated as CASSTDRNNEQFF.

This rearrangement joins TRBV27 to TRBJ1-1; tentative D call: TRBD1 (6 bases). This CDR3 comprises 14 residues. Trimming took 3 bases from V and 3 from J, leaving 11 bases between them. CDR1 and CDR2 from the germline V gene are MNHEY and SMNVEV (reference sequence). The CDR3 sequence is CASSFAGEHTEAFF. CDR3 nucleotide sequence: TGTGCCAGCAGTTTCGCAGGGGAGCACACTGAAGCTTTCTTT.

V usage is TRBV19 and J usage is TRBJ1-2, with 9 bases lining up with TRBD1. The V gene's germline CDR1 is LNHDA and CDR2 SQIVND (reference sequence). The CDR3 loop spans 15 amino acids. After removal of 5 bases from V and 9 bases from J, the junction contained 13 bases not matched to a gene. The CDR3 is CASSPVPGQGSSYTF. The DNA of the CDR3 is TGTGCCAGTAGTCCCGTACCGGGACAGGGATCGAGCTACACCTTC.

Only a few counts were recorded for this clone. CDR3 coding DNA: TGTGCCAGCAGTGCCGCTAGCGGGGGTGCAGAGACCCAGTACTTC. It specifies CASSAASGGAETQYF. The genes are TRBV6-1 and TRBJ2-5; TRBD2 agrees at 10 bases. Germline assignment: CDR1 MNHNS and CDR2 SASEGT. The V gene end was trimmed by 4 bases and the J gene end by 4 bases; junction bases not matched to a gene: 6. This CDR3 spans 15 amino acids.

The V call is TRBV10-1, the J call TRBJ2-2, with unresolved D. CDR3 length: 13 amino acids. Germline-derived CDR1 and CDR2 are WNHNN and SYGVQD (reference sequence). The germline V and J ends were trimmed by 2 bases and 5 bases, with 6 bases remaining between them. CDR3 sequence reads: CASSEGGTGELFF. Written as DNA, the CDR3 is TGCGCCAGCAGTGAGGGCGGTACCGGGGAGCTGTTTTTT.

V is TRBV4-1 and J is TRBJ2-3; D possibly corresponds to TRBD2 (5 bases). From germline, CDR1 is MGHRA and CDR2 YSYEKL. The CDR3 spans 16 residues. V lost 1 base and J lost 2, with 13 bases in between. The CDR3: CASSQVQRLDTDTQYF. CDR3 in DNA: TGCGCCAGCAGCCAAGTTCAGCGGCTAGACACAGATACGCAGTATTTT.

The rearrangement uses TRBV12-5 and TRBJ2-1, with a weak D call TRBD2 (6 bases). Germline-derived CDR1 and CDR2 are LGHNT and FRNRAP. Trimming left V 0 bases short and J 1 base short, with 10 bases between. The CDR3 extends over 16 amino acids. The chain's CDR3 is CASGLVLGGSYNEQFF. The CDR3 DNA is TGTGCTAGTGGTTTGGTACTCGGGGGTTCCTACAATGAGCAGTTCTTC.

A note on this clone: The germline gene is not matched at one end of the junction; a read error may be the cause. The chain combines TRBV7-7 with TRBJ2-2, with D possibly TRBD1 on 7 matching bases. This CDR3 is 15 amino acids long. Germline values: CDR1 SSHAT, CDR2 FNYEAQ (reference sequence). The CDR3 sequence: CASSSGQGGAGELFF. In DNA form, the CDR3 reads TGTGCTAGCAGCTCCGGGCAGGGGGGCGCCGGGGAGCTGTTTTTT.

The rearrangement links TRBV10-3 to TRBJ1-3; 8 nucleotides line up with TRBD1. This CDR3 has 17 residues. The V gene end was trimmed by 0 bases and the J gene end by 0 bases; junction bases not matched to a gene: 4. Germline CDR1 ENHRY, CDR2 SYGVKD. The CDR3 region has the DNA TGTGCCATCAGTGAGTCGATGGGACAGGACTCTGGAAACACCATATATTTT. This sequence encodes CAISESMGQDSGNTIYF.

The chain recombines TRBV30 with TRBJ2-2; TRBD2 is a possible D gene (5 bases). This CDR3 has 14 residues. V shed 3 bases and J shed 0 bases, with 8 bases lying between them. Looked up from germline, CDR1 is GTSNPN and CDR2 is SVGIG (reference sequence). CDR3 loop: CAWRGSTNTGELFF. DNA of the CDR3: TGTGCCTGGAGGGGGAGTACGAACACCGGGGAGCTGTTTTTT.

The chain combines TRBV19 with TRBJ2-5; D is possibly TRBD1 (5 bases). Germline lookup yields CDR1 LNHDA and CDR2 SQIVND (reference sequence). The CDR3 is 15 amino acids. V was cut by 6 bases and J by 1 base, with 15 bases left in between. The CDR3: CASSTRRTGQETQYF. In DNA form, the CDR3 reads TGTGCCAGTAGCACCAGACGTACAGGCCAAGAGACCCAGTACTTC.

This clone was detected only a few times. The chain employs TRBV15 and TRBJ1-6, with a weak D call TRBD1 (5 bases). The length of the CDR3 is 14 residues. Germline values: CDR1 LNHNV, CDR2 YYDKDF (reference sequence). V dropped 5 bases and J dropped 7 bases, with 12 bases sitting between them. The chain's CDR3 is CATSGAWGNSPLHF. CDR3 DNA: TGTGCCACCAGCGGGGCCTGGGGAAATTCACCCCTCCACTTT.

This sequence joins TRBV9 and TRBJ2-7, with a weak D call TRBD2 (5 bases). Germline values: CDR1 SGDLS, CDR2 YYNGEE. This CDR3 comprises 15 residues. V was cut by 4 bases and J by 5 bases, with 19 bases left in between. The CDR3 loop reads CASSPHILEADEQYV. CDR3 coding DNA: TGTGCCAGCAGCCCACATATTCTGGAGGCAGACGAGCAGTACGTC.

The rearrangement links TRBV30 to TRBJ1-2; 8 nucleotides line up with TRBD1. Per the germline V gene, CDR1 is GTSNPN and CDR2 is SVGIG (reference sequence). The CDR3 contains 13 residues. The DNA of the CDR3 is TGTGCACTAGGGTCGCAGGGGGCCATCGGGGACACCTTC. As protein: CALGSQGAIGDTF.

This chain uses TRBV19 with TRBJ2-2, with 7 bases that match TRBD1. Per germline, CDR1 LNHDA and CDR2 SQIVND (reference sequence). J was trimmed by 2 bases and V by 5 bases; bases with no gene match: 8. The CDR3 consists of 16 residues. CDR3 residues: CASSSTGTANTGELFF. The CDR3 DNA follows: TGTGCCAGTAGTTCCACCGGGACAGCCAACACCGGGGAGCTGTTTTTT.

The chain carries TRBV27 and TRBJ2-2; 7 bases are shared with TRBD1. The CDR3 contains 17 residues. J was trimmed by 0 bases and V by 3 bases; bases with no gene match: 7. CDR1 and CDR2 from the germline V gene are MNHEY and SMNVEV (reference sequence). Here the CDR3 reads CASSFPPGTANTGELFF. The CDR3, as DNA: TGTGCCAGCAGTTTCCCCCCCGGGACAGCGAACACCGGGGAGCTGTTTTTT.